This TCR beta chain emerged from a study of blood T cell repertoires in COVID-19. Overall study: Acute and convalescent COVID-19 samples came from the United States, Italy and Spain.

This clone was seen a handful of times. Per germline, CDR1 KGHDR and CDR2 SFDVKD. This CDR3 spans 15 amino acids. V trimming: 0 bases; J trimming: 10 bases; junction bases outside the gene matches: 4. Only in-frame clones appear in the TCRdb table, and some are missing; sequencing was by immunoSEQ multiplex PCR. The repertoire holds about 230,000 clones, with around nine tenths as singletons. The TCR sequence derives from a woman aged 60-75 years with acute or convalescent COVID-19. The specimen sequenced was peripheral blood. This chain uses TRBV24-1 with TRBJ2-1, with 11 bases lining up with TRBD2. The DNA for the CDR3 is TGTGCCACCAGTGATTTGCTAGCGGGAGGTTGGGAGCAGTTCTTC. Translated: CATSDLLAGGWEQFF.